A selection of T cell receptor beta chains follows, all from one sample in a study of T cells in Graves' hyperthyroidism and ophthalmopathy. From the multiplex PCR reads, TCRdb called clonotypes with MiXCR, one entry per CDR3 protein. The data hold 300,000 to 400,000 distinct CDR3 sequences, with approximately 18% observed a single time. Input material: blood. Receptor source: a woman between 50 and 59 years old with Graves' hyperthyroidism. The CDR3 runs from the conserved cysteine through the conserved F or W. A D gene is named only where the DNA matches it firmly. Not every row has a clone size; where given, it reads once, few, many or a size class.

d_call,j_call,clone_size,v_call,cdr3_aa,cdr3_nt
TRBD2,TRBJ2-7,many,TRBV27,CASSLSMVAGAYEQYF,TGTGCCAGCAGTTTATCGATGGTAGCGGGGGCCTACGAGCAGTACTTC
NA,TRBJ2-3,NA,TRBV20-1,CSARESLTGGTDTQYF,TGCAGTGCTAGAGAATCCCTAACGGGGGGCACAGATACGCAGTATTTT
TRBD1,TRBJ2-5,NA,TRBV27,CASSPDRGLETQYF,TGTGCCAGCAGTCCGGACAGGGGGCTGGAGACCCAGTACTTC
NA,TRBJ2-5,NA,TRBV20-1,CSARGGVEVGETQYF,TGCAGTGCTAGAGGGGGGGTGGAGGTGGGAGAGACCCAGTACTTC
NA,TRBJ1-5,NA,TRBV27,CASSSQGGVQPQHF,TGTGCCAGCAGTTCGCAGGGTGGGGTTCAGCCCCAGCATTTT
NA,TRBJ1-4,many,TRBV6-5,CASSYSPRTAGSEKLFF,TGTGCCAGCAGTTACTCGCCTCGGACAGCAGGAAGTGAAAAACTGTTTTTT
NA,TRBJ2-1,NA,TRBV27,CANNRLVYNEQFF,TGTGCCAACAACCGACTAGTCTACAATGAGCAGTTCTTC
NA,TRBJ2-7,NA,TRBV7-2,CASSFGRDANEQYF,TGTGCCAGCAGCTTTGGACGGGACGCGAACGAGCAGTACTTC
NA,TRBJ2-2,many,TRBV5-1,CASSLEAQRLMNTGELFF,TGCGCCAGCAGCTTGGAGGCACAGCGCCTGATGAACACCGGGGAGCTGTTTTTT
NA,TRBJ1-5,NA,TRBV7-9,CASSSTQWGPNNQPQHF,TGTGCCAGCAGCTCTACCCAATGGGGACCGAACAATCAGCCCCAGCATTTT
TRBD1,TRBJ1-1,many,TRBV5-1,CASSLGQGGRDTEAFF,TGCGCCAGCAGCCTGGGACAGGGGGGCAGGGACACTGAAGCTTTCTTT
TRBD2,TRBJ2-5,many,TRBV2,CASSEALPSLAGPQETQYF,TGTGCCAGCAGTGAAGCACTGCCCTCACTAGCGGGGCCACAAGAGACCCAGTACTTC
TRBD2,TRBJ2-3,NA,TRBV5-4,CASSLSGGSRDTQYF,TGTGCCAGCAGCCTGTCGGGGGGTAGCAGAGATACGCAGTATTTT
NA,TRBJ2-2,NA,TRBV7-9,CASSSSQWAGTGELFF,TGTGCCAGCAGCTCGTCCCAGTGGGCGGGCACCGGGGAGCTGTTTTTT
NA,TRBJ1-1,many,TRBV7-8,CASSSLRTEAFF,TGTGCCAGCAGCTCATTGCGGACTGAAGCTTTCTTT
NA,TRBJ1-3,few,TRBV27,CASSLTTGNTIYF,TGTGCCAGCAGTTTGACAACTGGAAACACCATATATTTT
NA,TRBJ1-6,few,TRBV7-2,CASREILAGLSPLHF,TGTGCCAGCAGGGAAATTTTGGCAGGGCTATCACCCCTCCACTTT
NA,TRBJ1-2,many,TRBV7-2,CASSPEGVFNYGYTF,TGTGCCAGCAGCCCGGAGGGGGTGTTTAACTATGGCTACACCTTC
NA,TRBJ2-7,NA,TRBV7-9,CASTASYEQYF,TGTGCCAGCACCGCATCTTACGAGCAGTACTTC
TRBD2,TRBJ2-1,few,TRBV12-3/TRBV12-4,CASSLNSGANNEQFF,TGTGCCAGCAGTCTCAATAGCGGGGCTAACAATGAGCAGTTCTTC
NA,TRBJ2-3,many,TRBV20-1,CSASLADTQYF,TGCAGTGCTAGTCTGGCAGATACGCAGTATTTT
NA,TRBJ2-1,NA,TRBV4-1,CASSQEYPSNEQFF,TGCGCCAGCAGCCAAGAGTATCCCTCCAATGAGCAGTTCTTC
TRBD2,TRBJ2-7,few,TRBV11-2,CASSLGLAGIYEQYF,TGTGCCAGCAGCTTAGGTCTAGCGGGAATTTACGAGCAGTACTTC
NA,TRBJ2-1,NA,TRBV10-3,CAISDVGDNEQFF,TGTGCCATCAGTGATGTGGGAGACAATGAGCAGTTCTTC
TRBD1,TRBJ2-2,few,TRBV12-3/TRBV12-4,CASRTSRGRLFF,TGTGCCAGCCGAACGTCCAGGGGGCGTCTGTTTTTT
NA,TRBJ1-2,NA,TRBV20-1,CSAGSGTVYGYTF,TGCAGTGCTGGATCCGGGACGGTCTATGGCTACACCTTC
NA,TRBJ2-4,NA,TRBV7-3,CASSSSGMDIQYF,TGTGCCAGCAGCTCCTCAGGGATGGACATTCAGTACTTC
TRBD1,TRBJ2-2,NA,TRBV10-3,CAISEGFGRGNTEELFF,TGTGCCATCAGTGAGGGGTTTGGCAGGGGGAACACCGAGGAGCTGTTTTTT
TRBD1,TRBJ2-5,NA,TRBV29-1,CSVKDRVQETQYF,TGCAGCGTTAAAGACAGGGTCCAAGAGACCCAGTACTTC
TRBD2,TRBJ2-3,NA,TRBV3-1,CASSQGGGRAGGSDTQYF,TGTGCCAGCAGCCAAGGAGGCGGGAGGGCGGGGGGCTCAGATACGCAGTATTTT
NA,TRBJ2-5,many,TRBV20-1,CSASTGRGETQYF,TGCAGTGCTTCCACAGGGAGGGGAGAGACCCAGTACTTC